The T cell receptor (beta chain) under discussion was sequenced for a study of blood T cell repertoires in COVID-19. Study as a whole: The study drew acute and convalescent COVID-19 samples from the United States, Italy and Spain. Nucleic acid was either cDNA or gDNA, and it came from T cells, B-cell-depleted T cells, or PBMCs.

Authors' processing steps: Amplification of reference gene primers provided the estimated nucleated cell counts. TCRdb keeps only in-frame clones here, not all; method: immunoSEQ multiplex PCR. V, J and clone size were drawn from that table, and D and trimming were deduced from the DNA. The sample includes over 150,000 clones, less than 90% of them seen just once. This clone was seen just once. The CDR3 has 16 residues. From germline, CDR1 is LNHDA and CDR2 SQIVND (reference sequence). V was cut by 7 bases and J by 1 base, with 19 bases left in between. The receptor comes from a man aged 18 to 30 with active or convalescent COVID-19. Sequences were obtained from peripheral blood. The rearrangement links TRBV19 to TRBJ1-1; D is possibly TRBD1 (6 bases). In nucleotides, the CDR3 is TGTGCCAGTAATGCTCCAGGGGCAATGAGGAACACTGAAGCTTTCTTT. Protein: CASNAPGAMRNTEAFF. Based on the CDR3 plus reference TRBV19 and TRBJ1-1, the full variable domain is DGGITQSPKYLFRKEGQNVTLSCEQNLNHDAMYWYRQDPGQGLRLIYYSQIVNDFQKGDIAEGYSVSREKKESFPLTVTSAQKNPTAFYLCASNAPGAMRNTEAFFGQGTRLTVV.